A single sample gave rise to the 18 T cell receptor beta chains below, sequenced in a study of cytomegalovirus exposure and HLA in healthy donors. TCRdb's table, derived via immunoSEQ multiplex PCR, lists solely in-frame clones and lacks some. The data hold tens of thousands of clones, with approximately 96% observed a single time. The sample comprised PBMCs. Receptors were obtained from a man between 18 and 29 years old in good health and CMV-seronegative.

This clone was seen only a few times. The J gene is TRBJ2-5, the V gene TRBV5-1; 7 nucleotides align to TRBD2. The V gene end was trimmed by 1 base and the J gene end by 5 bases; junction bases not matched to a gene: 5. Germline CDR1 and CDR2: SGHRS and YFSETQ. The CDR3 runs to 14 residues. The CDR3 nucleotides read TGCGCCAGCAGCTTGCAGGGAGGGGAGGAGACCCAGTACTTC. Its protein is CASSLQGGEETQYF.

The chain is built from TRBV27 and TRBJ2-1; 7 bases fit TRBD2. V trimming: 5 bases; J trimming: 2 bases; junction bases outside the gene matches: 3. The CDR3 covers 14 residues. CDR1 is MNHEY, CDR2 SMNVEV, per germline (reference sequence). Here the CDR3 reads CASSEAGPYNEQFF. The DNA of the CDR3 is TGTGCCAGCAGTGAAGCGGGGCCCTACAATGAGCAGTTCTTC.

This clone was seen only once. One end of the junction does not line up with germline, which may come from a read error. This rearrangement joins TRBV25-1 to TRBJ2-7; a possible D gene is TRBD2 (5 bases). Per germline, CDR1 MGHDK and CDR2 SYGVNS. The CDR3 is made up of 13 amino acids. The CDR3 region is CASSERARGEPYF. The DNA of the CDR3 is TGTGCCAGCAGTGAGCGGGCCCGAGGAGAGCCGTACTTC.

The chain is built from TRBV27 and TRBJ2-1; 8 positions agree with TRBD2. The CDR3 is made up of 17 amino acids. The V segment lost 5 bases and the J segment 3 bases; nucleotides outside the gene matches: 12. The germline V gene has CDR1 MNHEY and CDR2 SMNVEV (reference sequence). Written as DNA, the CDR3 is TGTGCCAGCAGTCCATTAGGGCTAAGCGGGAGCTACAATGAGCAGTTCTTC. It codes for CASSPLGLSGSYNEQFF.

The CDR3 loop reads CASSFQARQAKNIQYF. In DNA form, the CDR3 reads TGTGCCAGCAGTTTCCAGGCCCGACAAGCCAAAAACATTCAGTACTTC. The V gene is TRBV28, the J gene TRBJ2-4; D is undetermined. Trimming cost V 3 bases and J 0 bases, with 12 bases left between them. The CDR3 loop spans 16 amino acids. Germline values: CDR1 MDHEN, CDR2 SYDVKM.

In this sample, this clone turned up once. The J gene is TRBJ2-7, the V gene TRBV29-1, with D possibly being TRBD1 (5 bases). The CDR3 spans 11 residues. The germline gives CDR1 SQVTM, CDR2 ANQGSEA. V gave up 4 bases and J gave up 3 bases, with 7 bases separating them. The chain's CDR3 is CSVGQNYEQYF. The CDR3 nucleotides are TGCAGCGTTGGACAGAACTACGAGCAGTACTTC.

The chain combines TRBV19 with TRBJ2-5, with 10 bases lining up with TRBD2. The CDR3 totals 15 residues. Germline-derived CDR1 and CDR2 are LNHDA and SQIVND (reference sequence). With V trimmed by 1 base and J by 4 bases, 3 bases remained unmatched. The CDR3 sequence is CASSIAGLAVETQYF. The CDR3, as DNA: TGTGCCAGTAGTATAGCCGGACTAGCGGTAGAGACCCAGTACTTC.

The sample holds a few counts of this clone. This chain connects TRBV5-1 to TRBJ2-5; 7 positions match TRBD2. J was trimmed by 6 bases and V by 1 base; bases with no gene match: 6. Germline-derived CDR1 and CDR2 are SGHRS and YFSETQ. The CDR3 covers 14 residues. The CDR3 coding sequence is TGCGCCAGCAGCTTGAAAACTAGCGCTCAGACCCAGTACTTC. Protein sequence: CASSLKTSAQTQYF.

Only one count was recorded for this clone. The CDR3 here is CASTYSNQPQHF. The DNA for the CDR3 is TGTGCCAGCACTTATAGCAATCAGCCCCAGCATTTT. The rearrangement links TRBV28 to TRBJ1-5; D ambiguous. V was trimmed by 7 bases and J by 0 bases, leaving 4 bases between them. This CDR3 has 12 amino acids. Germline V lookup: CDR1 MDHEN, CDR2 SYDVKM.

The chain's CDR3 is CASSLGRDLYNEQFF. In nucleotides, the CDR3 is TGTGCCAGCAGCTTAGGGAGGGACCTATACAATGAGCAGTTCTTC. The chain has TRBV7-9 and TRBJ2-1, with D possibly matching TRBD2 (6 bases). The V end was cut by 1 base, the J end by 4 bases, with 11 bases between. Germline CDR1 and CDR2: SEHNR and FQNEAQ (reference sequence). The CDR3 extends over 15 amino acids.

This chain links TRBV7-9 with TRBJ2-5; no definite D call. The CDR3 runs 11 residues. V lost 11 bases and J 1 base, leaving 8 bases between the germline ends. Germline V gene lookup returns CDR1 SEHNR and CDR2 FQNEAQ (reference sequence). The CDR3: CALSIQETQYF. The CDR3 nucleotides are TGTGCCCTAAGTATCCAAGAGACCCAGTACTTC.

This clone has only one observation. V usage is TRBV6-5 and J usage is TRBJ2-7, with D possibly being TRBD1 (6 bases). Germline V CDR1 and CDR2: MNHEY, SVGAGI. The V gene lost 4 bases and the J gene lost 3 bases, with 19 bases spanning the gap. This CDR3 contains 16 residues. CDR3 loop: CASSFHREGSLYEQYF. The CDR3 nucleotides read TGTGCCAGCAGTTTTCACAGGGAAGGGTCCCTCTACGAGCAGTACTTC.

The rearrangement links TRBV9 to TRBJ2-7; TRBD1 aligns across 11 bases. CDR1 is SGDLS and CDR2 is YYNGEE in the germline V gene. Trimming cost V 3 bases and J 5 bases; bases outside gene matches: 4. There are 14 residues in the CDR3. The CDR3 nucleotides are TGTGCCAGCAGCGCCCGGGACAGGGGGAACGAGCAGTACTTC. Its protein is CASSARDRGNEQYF.

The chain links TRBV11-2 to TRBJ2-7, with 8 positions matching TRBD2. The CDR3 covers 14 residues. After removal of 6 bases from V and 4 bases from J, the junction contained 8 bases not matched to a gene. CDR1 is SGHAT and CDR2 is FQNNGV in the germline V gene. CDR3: CASRRPGGRYEQYF. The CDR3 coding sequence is TGTGCCAGCAGAAGACCGGGAGGGAGGTACGAGCAGTACTTC. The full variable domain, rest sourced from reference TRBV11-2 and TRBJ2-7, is EAGVAQSPRYKIIEKRQSVAFWCNPISGHATLYWYQQILGQGPKLLIQFQNNGVVDDSQLPKDRFSAERLKGVDSTLKIQPAKLEDSAVYLCASRRPGGRYEQYFGPGTRLTVT.

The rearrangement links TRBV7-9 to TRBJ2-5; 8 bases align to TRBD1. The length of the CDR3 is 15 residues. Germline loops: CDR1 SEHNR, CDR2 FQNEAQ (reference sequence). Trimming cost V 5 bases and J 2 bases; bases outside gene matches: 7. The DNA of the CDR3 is TGTGCCAGCAGCAGCATCCGGGACAGGCAAGAGACCCAGTACTTC. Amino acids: CASSSIRDRQETQYF.

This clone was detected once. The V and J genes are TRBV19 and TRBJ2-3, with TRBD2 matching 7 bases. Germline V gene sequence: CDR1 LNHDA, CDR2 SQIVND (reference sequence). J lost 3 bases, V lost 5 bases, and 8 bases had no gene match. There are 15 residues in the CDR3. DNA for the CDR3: TGTGCCAGTAGTTTGACCCCGGGACTAACAGATACGCAGTATTTT. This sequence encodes CASSLTPGLTDTQYF.

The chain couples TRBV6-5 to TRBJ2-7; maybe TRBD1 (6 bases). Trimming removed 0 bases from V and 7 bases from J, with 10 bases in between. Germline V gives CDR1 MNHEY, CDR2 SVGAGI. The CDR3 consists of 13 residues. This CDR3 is CASSYSNRAEQYF. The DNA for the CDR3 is TGTGCCAGCAGTTACTCCAACAGGGCGGAGCAGTACTTC.

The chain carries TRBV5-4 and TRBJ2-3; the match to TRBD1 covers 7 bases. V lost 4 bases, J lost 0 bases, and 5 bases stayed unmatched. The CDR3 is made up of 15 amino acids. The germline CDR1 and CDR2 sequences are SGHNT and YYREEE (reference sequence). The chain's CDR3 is CASSANRGSTDTQYF. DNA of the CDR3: TGTGCCAGCAGCGCTAACAGGGGTAGCACAGATACGCAGTATTTT.